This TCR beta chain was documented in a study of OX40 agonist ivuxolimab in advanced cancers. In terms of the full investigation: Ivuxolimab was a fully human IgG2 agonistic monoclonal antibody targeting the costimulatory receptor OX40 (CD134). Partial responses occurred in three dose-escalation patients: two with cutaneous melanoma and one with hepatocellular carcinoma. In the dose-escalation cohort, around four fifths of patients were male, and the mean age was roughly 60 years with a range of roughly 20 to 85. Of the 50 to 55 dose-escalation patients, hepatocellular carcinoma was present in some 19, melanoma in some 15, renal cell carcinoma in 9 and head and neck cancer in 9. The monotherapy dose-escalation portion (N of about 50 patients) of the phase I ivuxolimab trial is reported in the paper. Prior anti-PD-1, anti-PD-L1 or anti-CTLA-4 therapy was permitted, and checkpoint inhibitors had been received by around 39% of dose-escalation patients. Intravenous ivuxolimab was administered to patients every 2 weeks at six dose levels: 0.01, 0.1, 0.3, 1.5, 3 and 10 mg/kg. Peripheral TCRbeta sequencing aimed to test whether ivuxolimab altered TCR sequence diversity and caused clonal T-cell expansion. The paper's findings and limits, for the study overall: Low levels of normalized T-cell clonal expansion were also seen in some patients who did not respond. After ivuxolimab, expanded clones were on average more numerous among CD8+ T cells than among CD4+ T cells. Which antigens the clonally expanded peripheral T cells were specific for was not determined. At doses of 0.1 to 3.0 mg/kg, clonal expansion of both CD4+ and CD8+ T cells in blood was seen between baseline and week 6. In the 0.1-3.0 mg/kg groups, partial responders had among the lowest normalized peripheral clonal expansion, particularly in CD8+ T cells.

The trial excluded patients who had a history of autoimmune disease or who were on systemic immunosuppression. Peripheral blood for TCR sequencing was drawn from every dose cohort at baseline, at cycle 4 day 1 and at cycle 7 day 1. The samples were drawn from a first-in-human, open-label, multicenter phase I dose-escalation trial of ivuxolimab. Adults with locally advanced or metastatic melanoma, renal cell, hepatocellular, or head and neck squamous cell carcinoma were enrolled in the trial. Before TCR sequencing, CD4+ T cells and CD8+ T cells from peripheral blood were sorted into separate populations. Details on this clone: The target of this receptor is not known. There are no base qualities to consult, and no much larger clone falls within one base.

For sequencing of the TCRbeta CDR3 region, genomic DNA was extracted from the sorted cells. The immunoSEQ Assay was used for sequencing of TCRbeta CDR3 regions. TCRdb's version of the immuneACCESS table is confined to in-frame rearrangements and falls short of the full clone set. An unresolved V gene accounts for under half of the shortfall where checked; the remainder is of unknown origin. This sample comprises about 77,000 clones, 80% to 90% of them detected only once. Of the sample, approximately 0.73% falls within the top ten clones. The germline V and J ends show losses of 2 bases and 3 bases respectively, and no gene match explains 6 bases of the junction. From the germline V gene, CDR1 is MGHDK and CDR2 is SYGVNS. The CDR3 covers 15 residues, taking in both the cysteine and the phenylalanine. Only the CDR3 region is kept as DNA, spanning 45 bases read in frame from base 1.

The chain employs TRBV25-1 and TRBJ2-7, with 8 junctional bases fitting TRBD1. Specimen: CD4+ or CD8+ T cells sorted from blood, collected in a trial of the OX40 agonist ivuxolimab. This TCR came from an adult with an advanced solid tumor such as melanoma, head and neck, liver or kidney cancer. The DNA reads TGTGCCAGCAGTGAACCAGGGGGCGGGTACTACGAGCAGTACTTC. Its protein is CASSEPGGGYYEQYF.